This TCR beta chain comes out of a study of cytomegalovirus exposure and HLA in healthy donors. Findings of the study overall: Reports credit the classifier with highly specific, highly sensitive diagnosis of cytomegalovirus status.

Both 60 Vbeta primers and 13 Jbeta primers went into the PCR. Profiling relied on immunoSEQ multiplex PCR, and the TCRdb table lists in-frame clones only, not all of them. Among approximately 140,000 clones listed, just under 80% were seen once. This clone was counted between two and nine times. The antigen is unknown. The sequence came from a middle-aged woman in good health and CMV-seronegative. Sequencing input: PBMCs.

CDR3 protein: CAITSGTGFDTQYF. CDR3 nucleotide sequence: TGTGCCATCACTTCCGGGACAGGGTTTGATACGCAGTATTTT. The chain links TRBV10-3 to TRBJ2-3; 9 bases are a match to TRBD1. The germline V gene encodes CDR1 ENHRY and CDR2 SYGVKD. The CDR3 runs to 14 residues. V lost 7 bases and J lost 6; bases outside the gene matches: 8.